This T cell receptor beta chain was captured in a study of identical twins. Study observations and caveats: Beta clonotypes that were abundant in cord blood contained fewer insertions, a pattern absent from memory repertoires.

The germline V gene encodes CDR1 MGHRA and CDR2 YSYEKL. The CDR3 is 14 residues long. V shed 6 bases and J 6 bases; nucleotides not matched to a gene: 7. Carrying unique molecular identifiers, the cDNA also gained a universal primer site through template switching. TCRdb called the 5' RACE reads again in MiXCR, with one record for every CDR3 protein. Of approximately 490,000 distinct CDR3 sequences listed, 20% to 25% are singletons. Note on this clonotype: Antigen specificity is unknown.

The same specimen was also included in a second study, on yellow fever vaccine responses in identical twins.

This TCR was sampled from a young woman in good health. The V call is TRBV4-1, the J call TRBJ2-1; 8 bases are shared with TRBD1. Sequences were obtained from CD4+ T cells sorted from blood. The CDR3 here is CASRRDRWTNEQFF. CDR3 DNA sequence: TGCGCCAGCAGACGGGACAGGTGGACCAATGAGCAGTTCTTC.